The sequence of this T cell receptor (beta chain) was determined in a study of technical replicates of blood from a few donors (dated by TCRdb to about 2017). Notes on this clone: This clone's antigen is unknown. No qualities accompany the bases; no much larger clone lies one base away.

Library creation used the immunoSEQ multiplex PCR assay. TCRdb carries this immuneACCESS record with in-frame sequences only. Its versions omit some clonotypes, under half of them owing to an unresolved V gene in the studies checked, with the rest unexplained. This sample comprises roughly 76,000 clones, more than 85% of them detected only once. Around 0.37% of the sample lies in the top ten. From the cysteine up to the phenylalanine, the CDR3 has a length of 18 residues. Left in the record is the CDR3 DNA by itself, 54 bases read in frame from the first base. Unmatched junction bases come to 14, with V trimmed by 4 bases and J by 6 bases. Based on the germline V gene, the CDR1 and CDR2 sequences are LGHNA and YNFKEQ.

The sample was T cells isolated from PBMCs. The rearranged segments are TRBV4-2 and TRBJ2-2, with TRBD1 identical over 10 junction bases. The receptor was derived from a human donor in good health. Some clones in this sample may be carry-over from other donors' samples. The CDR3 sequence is CASSRTLGQGNRAGELFF. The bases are TGTGCCAGCAGCCGAACGTTGGGACAGGGGAATAGAGCCGGGGAGCTGTTTTTT.